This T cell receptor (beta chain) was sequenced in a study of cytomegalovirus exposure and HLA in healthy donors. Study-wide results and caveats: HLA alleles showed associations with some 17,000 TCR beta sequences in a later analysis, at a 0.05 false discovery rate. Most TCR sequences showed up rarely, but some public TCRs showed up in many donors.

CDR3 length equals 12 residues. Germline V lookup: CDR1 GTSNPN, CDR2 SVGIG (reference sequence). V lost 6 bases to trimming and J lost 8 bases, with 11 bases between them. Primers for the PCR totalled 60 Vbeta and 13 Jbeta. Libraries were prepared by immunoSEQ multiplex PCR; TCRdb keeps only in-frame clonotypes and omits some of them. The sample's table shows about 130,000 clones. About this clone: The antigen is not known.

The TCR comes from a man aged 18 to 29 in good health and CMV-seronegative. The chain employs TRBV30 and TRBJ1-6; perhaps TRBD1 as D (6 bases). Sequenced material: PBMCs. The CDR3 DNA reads TGTGCCTGCACAGGGTCTGATTCACCCCTCCACTTT. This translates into CACTGSDSPLHF.